The T cell receptor (beta chain) under discussion was sequenced for a study of cytomegalovirus exposure and HLA in healthy donors. Findings of the study overall: In a later analysis, at a false discovery rate of 0.05, about 17,000 TCR beta sequences matched HLA alleles. Researchers reported that a few CMV-associated chains were confirmed in vitro as CMV antigen-specific.

Regarding donors, all were healthy bone marrow donors. There were likely unrecorded immune exposures, though donors were nominally healthy when sampled. Germline V gene data show CDR1 as MNHEY and CDR2 as SMNVEV (reference sequence). The CDR3 runs to 15 residues. Deletions cut 6 bases from V and 3 bases from J, with 18 bases between. This clone was counted only a few times. Its target is not known. The PCR made use of 60 Vbeta and 13 Jbeta primers. Data came from immunoSEQ multiplex PCR; TCRdb stores just in-frame clones and leaves some out. In the table there are about 200,000 clones, 65% to 85% of which are singletons.

This chain uses TRBV27 with TRBJ2-7; perhaps TRBD2 as D (7 bases). Sequenced sample: PBMCs. The TCR was taken from a man in his fifties or sixties in good health and CMV-seronegative. CDR3 coding DNA: TGTGCCAGCAGGAACCTGGGGGCGGGGGACTACGAGCAGTACTTC. Amino acid sequence: CASRNLGAGDYEQYF.